Included here is one T cell receptor beta chain sequence, with context. Its antigen remains unidentified. The record originates from a study of T cell responses to AZD1222 COVID-19 vaccine. Study observations and caveats: Just a handful of AZD1222 recipients tested seropositive at baseline.

TCRdb's copy holds only in-frame clones and misses some; the assay was immunoSEQ multiplex PCR. Counted here are some 74,000 clones, around 84% occurring once; the ten biggest clones make up 22%. This CDR3 comprises 15 residues. V was cut by 2 bases and J by 3 bases, with 13 bases left in between. The germline V gene encodes CDR1 MNHEY and CDR2 SVGAGI. The receptor was isolated from an adult in good health. Sequenced material: peripheral blood, taken on day 0 of AZD1222 vaccination. The rearrangement joins TRBV6-5 to TRBJ1-2; TRBD1 is a possible D gene (5 bases). The CDR3 DNA follows: TGTGCCAGCAGTTACACCCGTGGGACGGACTATGGCTACACCTTC. As protein: CASSYTRGTDYGYTF.